The subject of this entry is one T cell receptor beta chain. These data originate in a study of preoperative IRX-2 immunotherapy in early breast cancer. Treatment specified: preoperative locoregional IRX-2 cytokine immunotherapy. Patients received preoperative, locoregional IRX-2 cytokine immunotherapy in a phase Ib study. The CDR3 has 16 residues. The germline CDR1 and CDR2 sequences are MNHNY and SVGAGI (reference sequence). V lost 2 bases and J lost 1, with 12 bases in between. Libraries were prepared by immunoSEQ multiplex PCR; TCRdb keeps only in-frame clonotypes and omits some of them. Among 40,000 or so clones listed, approximately 94% were seen once.

The rearrangement uses TRBV6-6 and TRBJ1-5, with a tentative D call TRBD1 (5 bases). The TCR comes from a human donor with breast cancer. Material: tumor tissue, obtained after IRX-2 immunotherapy. CDR3 DNA sequence: TGTGCCAGCAGTTACATCCCCCAGGGAAGCAATCAGCCCCAGCATTTT. This encodes CASSYIPQGSNQPQHF.